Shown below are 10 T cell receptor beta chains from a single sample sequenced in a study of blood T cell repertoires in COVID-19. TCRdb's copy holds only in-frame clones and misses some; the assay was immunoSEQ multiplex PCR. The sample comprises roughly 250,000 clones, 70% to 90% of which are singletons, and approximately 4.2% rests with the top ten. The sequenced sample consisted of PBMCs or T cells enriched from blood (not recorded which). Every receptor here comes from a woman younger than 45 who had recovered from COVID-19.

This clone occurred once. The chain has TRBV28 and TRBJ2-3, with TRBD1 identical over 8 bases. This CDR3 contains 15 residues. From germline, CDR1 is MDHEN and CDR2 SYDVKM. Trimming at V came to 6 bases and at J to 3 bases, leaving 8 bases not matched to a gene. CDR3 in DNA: TGTGCCAGCAGCCAAGACAGGGGTCCTACAGATACGCAGTATTTT. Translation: CASSQDRGPTDTQYF.

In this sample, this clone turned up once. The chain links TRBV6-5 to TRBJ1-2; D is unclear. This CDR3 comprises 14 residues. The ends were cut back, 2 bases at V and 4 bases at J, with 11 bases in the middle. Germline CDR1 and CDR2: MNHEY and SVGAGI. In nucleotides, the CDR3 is TGTGCCAGCAGTTACGATGCAGCGCCCTATGGCTACACCTTC. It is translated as CASSYDAAPYGYTF.

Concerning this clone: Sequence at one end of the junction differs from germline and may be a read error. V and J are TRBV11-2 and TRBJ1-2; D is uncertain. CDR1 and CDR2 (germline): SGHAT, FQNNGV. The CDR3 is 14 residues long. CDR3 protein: CATSPGTLNYGYTF. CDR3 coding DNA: TGTGCCACCAGCCCCGGAACACTAAACTATGGCTACACCTTC. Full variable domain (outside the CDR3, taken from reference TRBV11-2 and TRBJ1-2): EAGVAQSPRYKIIEKRQSVAFWCNPISGHATLYWYQQILGQGPKLLIQFQNNGVVDDSQLPKDRFSAERLKGVDSTLKIQPAKLEDSAVYLCATSPGTLNYGYTFGSGTRLTVV.

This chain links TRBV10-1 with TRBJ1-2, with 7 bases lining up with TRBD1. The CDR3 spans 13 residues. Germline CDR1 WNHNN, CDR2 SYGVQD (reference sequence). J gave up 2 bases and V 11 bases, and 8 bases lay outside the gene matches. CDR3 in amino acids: CALIGTENYGYTF. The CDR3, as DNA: TGCGCCTTAATCGGGACAGAGAACTATGGCTACACCTTC.

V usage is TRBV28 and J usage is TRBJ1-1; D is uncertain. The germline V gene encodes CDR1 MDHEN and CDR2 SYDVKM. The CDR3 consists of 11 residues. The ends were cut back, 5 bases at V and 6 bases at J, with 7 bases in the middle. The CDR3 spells CASSRGSEAFF. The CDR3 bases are TGTGCCAGCAGTCGAGGGTCTGAAGCTTTCTTT.

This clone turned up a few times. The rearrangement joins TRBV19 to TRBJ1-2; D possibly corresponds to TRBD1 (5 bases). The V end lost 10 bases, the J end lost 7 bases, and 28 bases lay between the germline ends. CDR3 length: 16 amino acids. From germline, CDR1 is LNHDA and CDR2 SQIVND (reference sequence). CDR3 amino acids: CATPWGRQNSTAGYTF. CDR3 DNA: TGTGCCACTCCATGGGGTAGACAGAACTCTACAGCTGGCTACACCTTC.

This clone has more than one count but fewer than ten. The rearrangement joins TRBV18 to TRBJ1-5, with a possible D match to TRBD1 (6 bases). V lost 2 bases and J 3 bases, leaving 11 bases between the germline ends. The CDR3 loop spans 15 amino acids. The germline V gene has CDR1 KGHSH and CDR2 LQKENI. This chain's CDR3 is CASSPTTGSNQPQHF. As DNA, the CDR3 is TGTGCCAGCTCACCAACCACAGGGTCCAATCAGCCCCAGCATTTT.

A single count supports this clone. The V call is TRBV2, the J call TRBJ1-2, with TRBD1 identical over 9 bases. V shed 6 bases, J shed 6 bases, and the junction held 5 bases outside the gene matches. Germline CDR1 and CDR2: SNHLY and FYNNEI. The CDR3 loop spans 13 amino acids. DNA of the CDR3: TGTGCCAGCAGACCGGGACAGGGTGATGGCTACACCTTC. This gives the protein CASRPGQGDGYTF.

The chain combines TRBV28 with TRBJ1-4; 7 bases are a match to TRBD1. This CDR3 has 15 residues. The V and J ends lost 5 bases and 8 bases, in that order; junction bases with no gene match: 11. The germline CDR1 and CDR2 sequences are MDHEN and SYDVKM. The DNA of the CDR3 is TGTGCCAGCAGTACCCCGACAGGGAAGTTGGAAAAACTGTTTTTT. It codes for CASSTPTGKLEKLFF. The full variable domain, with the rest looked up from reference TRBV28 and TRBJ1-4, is DVKVTQSSRYLVKRTGEKVFLECVQDMDHENMFWYRQDPGLGLRLIYFSYDVKMKEKGDIPEGYSVSREKKERFSLILESASTNQTSMYLCASSTPTGKLEKLFFGSGTQLSVL.

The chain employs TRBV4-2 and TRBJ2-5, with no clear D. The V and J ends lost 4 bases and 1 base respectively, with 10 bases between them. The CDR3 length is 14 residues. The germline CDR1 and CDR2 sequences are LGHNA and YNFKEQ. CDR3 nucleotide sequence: TGTGCCAGCAGCCCTCGTGAGGCCCAAGAGACCCAGTACTTC. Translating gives CASSPREAQETQYF.